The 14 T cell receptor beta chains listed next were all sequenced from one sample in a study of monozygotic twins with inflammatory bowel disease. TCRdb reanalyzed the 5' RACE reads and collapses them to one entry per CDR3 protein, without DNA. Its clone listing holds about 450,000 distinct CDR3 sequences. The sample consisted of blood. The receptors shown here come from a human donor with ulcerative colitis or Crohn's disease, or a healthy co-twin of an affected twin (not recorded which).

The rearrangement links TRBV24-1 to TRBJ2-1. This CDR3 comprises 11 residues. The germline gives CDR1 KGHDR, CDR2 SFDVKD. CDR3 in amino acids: CATSDFYEQFF.

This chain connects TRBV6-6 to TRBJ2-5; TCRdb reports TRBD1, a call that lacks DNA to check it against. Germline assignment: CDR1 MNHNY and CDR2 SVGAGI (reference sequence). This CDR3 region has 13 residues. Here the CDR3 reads CASSYSGGQTQYF.

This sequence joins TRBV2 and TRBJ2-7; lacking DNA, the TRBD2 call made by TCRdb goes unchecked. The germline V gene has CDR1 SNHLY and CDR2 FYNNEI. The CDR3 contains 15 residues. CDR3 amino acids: CASTKSGGPFSEQYF.

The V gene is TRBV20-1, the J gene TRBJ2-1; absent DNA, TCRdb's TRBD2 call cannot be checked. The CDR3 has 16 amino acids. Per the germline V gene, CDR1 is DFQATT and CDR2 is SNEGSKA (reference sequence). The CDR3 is CSASGLAGLSYNEQFF.

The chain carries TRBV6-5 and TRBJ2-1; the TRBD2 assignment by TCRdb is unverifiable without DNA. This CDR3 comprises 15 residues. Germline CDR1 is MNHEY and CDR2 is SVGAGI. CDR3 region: CASSYQGLENNEQFF.

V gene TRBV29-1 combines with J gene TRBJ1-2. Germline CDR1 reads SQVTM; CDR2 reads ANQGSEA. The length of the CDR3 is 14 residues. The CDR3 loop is CSVDWVWSNYGYTF.

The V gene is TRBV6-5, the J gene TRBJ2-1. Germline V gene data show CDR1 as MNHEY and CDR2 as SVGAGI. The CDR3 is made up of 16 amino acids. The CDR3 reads CASSYSTSPGYNEQFF.

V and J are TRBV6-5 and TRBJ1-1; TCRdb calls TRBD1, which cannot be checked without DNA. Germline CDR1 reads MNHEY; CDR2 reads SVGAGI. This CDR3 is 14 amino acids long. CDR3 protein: CASSYGTANTEAFF.

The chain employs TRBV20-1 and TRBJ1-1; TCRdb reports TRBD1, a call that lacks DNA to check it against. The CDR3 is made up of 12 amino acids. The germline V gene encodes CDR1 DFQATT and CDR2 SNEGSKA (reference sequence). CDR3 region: CSVEGGKAEAFF.

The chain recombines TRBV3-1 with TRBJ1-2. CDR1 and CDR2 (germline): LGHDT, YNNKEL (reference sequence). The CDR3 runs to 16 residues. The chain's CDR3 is CASSQDLGSGSYGYTF.

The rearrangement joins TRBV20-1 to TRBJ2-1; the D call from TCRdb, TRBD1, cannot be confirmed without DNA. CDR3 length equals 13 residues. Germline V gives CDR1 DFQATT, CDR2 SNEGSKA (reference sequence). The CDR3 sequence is CSATSDRDNEQFF.

The CDR3 sequence: CASTAERRPNYGYAF. The rearrangement uses TRBV12-3 or TRBV12-4 and TRBJ1-2. This CDR3 has 15 amino acids.

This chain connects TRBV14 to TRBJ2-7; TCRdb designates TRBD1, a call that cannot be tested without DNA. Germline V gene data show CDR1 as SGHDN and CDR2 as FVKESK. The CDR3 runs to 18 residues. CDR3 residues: CASSQDPTRAPSSYEQYF.

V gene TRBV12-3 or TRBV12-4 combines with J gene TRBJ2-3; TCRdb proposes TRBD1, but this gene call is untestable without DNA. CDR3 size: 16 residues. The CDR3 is CACSPTPLRGSDTQYF.